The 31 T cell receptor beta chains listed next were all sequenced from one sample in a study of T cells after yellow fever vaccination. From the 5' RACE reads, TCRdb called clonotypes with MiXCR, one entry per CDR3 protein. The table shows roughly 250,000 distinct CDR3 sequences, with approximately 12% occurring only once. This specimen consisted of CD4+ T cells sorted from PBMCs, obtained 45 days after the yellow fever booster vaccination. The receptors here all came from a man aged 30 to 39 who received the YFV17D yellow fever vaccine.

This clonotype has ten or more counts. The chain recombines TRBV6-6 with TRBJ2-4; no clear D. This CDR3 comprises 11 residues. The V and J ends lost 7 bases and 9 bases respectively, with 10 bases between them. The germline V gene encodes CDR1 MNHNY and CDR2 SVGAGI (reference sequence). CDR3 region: CASNAMSIQYF. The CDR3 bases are TGTGCCAGCAACGCTATGAGCATTCAGTACTTC.

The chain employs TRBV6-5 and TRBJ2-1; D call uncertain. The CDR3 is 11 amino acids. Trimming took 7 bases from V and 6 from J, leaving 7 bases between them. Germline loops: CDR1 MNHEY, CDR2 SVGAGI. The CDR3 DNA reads TGTGCCAGCACTTGGGTCAATGAGCAGTTCTTC. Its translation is CASTWVNEQFF.

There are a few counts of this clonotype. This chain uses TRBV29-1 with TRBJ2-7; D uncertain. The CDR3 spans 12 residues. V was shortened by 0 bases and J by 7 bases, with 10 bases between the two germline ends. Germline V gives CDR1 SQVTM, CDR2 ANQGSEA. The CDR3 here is CSVEDGQEEQYF. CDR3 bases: TGCAGCGTTGAAGATGGGCAGGAAGAGCAGTACTTC.

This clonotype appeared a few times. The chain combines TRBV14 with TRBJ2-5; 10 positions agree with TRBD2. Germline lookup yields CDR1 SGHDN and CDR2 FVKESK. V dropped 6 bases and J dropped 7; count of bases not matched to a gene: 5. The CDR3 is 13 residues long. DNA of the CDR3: TGTGCCAGCAGATCGACTAGCGGGTGGACCCAGTACTTC. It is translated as CASRSTSGWTQYF.

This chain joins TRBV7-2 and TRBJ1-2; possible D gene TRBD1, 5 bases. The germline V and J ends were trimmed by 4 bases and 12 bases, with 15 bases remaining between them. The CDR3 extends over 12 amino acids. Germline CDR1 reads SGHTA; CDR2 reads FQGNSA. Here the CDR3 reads CASSWGEGGNTF. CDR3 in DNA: TGTGCCAGCAGCTGGGGGGAGGGAGGTAACACCTTC.

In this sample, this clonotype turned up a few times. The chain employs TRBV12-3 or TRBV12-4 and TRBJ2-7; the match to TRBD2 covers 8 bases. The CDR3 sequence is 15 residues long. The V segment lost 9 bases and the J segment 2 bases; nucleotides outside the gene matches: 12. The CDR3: CASLKGLEGAYEQYF. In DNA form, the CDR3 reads TGTGCCAGTCTCAAGGGACTAGAGGGTGCCTACGAGCAGTACTTC.

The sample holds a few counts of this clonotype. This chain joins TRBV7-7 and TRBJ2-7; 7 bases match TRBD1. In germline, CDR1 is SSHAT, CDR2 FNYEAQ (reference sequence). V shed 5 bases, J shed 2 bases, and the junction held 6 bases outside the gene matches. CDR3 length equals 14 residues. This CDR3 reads CASSDTGAPYEQYF. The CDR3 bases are TGTGCCAGCAGCGACACAGGGGCGCCCTACGAGCAGTACTTC.

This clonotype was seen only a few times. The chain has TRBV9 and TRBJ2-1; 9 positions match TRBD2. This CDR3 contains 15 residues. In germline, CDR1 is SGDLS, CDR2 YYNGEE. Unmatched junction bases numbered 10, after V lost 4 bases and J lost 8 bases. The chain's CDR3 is CASSISGSRADEQFF. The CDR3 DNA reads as TGTGCCAGCAGCATTAGCGGGAGCCGAGCAGATGAGCAGTTCTTC. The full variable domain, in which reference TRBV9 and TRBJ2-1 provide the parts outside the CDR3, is DSGVTQTPKHLITATGQRVTLRCSPRSGDLSVYWYQQSLDQGLQFLIQYYNGEERAKGNILERFSAQQFPDLHSELNLSSLELGDSALYFCASSISGSRADEQFFGPGTRLTVL.

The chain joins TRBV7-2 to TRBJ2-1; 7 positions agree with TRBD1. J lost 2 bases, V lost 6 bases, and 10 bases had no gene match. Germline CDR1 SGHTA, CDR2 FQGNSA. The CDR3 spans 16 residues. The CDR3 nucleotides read TGTGCCAGCAGAAAACTCCGGGACAGTACCTACAATGAGCAGTTCTTC. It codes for CASRKLRDSTYNEQFF.

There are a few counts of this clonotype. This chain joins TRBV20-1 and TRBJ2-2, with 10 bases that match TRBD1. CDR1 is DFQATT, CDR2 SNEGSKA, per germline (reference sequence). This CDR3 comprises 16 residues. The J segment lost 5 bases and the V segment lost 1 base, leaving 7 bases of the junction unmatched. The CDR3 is CSARGRQGAMTGELFF. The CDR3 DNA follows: TGCAGTGCTAGAGGTAGACAGGGGGCCATGACCGGGGAGCTGTTTTTT.

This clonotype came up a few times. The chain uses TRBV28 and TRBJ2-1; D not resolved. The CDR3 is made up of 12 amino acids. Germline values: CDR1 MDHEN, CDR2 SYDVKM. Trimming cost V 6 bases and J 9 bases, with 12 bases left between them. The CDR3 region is CASSELGFEQFF. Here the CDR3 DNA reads TGTGCCAGCAGCGAGCTAGGGTTTGAGCAGTTCTTC.

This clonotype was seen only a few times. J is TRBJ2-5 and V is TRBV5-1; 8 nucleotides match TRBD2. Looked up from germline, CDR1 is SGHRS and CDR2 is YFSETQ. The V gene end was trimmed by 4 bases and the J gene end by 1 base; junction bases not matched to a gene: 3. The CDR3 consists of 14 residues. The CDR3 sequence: CASSSGRGQETQYF. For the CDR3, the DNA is TGCGCCAGCAGCAGCGGGAGAGGCCAAGAGACCCAGTACTTC.

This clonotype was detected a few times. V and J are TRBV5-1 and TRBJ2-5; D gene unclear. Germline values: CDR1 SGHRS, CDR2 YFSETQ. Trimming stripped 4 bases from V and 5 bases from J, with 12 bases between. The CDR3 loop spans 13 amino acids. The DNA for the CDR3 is TGCGCCAGCAGCCCCTCGCCCGGGGAGACCCAGTACTTC. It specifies CASSPSPGETQYF.

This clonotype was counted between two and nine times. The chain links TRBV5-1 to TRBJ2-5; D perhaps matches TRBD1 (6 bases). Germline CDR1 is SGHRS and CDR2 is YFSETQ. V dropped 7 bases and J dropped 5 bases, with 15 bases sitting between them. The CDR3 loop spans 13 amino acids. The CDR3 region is CASSLGAIETQYF. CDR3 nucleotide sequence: TGCGCCAGCTCTTTGGGGGCTATTGAGACCCAGTACTTC. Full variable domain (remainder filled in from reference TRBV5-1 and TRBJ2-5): KAGVTQTPRYLIKTRGQQVTLSCSPISGHRSVSWYQQTPGQGLQFLFEYFSETQRNKGNFPGRFSGRQFSNSRSEMNVSTLELGDSALYLCASSLGAIETQYFGPGTRLLVL.

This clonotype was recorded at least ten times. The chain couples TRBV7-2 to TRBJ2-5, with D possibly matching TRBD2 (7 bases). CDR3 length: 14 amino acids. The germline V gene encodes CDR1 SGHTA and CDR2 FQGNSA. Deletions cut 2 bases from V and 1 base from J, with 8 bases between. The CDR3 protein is CASSLRGAQETQYF. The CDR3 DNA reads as TGTGCCAGCAGCTTACGGGGGGCCCAAGAGACCCAGTACTTC.

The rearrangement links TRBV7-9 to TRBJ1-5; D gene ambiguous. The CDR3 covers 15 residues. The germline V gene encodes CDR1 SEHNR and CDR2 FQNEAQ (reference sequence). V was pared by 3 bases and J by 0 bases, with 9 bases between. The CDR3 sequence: CASSLGVYSNQPQHF. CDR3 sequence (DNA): TGTGCCAGCAGCTTGGGAGTCTATAGCAATCAGCCCCAGCATTTT.

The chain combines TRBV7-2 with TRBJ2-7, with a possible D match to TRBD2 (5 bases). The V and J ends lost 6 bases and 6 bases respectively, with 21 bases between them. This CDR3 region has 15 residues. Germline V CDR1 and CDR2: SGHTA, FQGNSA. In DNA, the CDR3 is TGTGCCAGCAGTAAAGAAATCGGGCTGCGGGTCGAGCAGTACTTC. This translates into CASSKEIGLRVEQYF.

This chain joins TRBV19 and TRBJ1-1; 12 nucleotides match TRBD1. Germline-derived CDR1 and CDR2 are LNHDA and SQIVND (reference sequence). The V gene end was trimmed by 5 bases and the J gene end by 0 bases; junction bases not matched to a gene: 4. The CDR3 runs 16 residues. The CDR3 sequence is CASSPRDRGLNTEAFF. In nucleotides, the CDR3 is TGTGCCAGTAGTCCCCGGGACAGGGGGCTGAACACTGAAGCTTTCTTT.

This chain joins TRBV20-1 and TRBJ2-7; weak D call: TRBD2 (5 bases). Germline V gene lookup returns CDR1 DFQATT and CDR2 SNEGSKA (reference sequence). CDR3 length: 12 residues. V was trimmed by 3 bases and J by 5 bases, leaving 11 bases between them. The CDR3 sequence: CSASRGLDEQYF. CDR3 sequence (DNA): TGCAGTGCTAGTCGGGGTCTGGACGAGCAGTACTTC.

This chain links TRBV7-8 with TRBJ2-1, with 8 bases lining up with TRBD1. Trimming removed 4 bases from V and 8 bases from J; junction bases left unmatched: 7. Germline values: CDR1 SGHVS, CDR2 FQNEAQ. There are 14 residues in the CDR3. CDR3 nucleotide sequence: TGTGCCAGCAGCTCACGACAGGGGTCACATGAGCAGTTCTTC. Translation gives CASSSRQGSHEQFF.

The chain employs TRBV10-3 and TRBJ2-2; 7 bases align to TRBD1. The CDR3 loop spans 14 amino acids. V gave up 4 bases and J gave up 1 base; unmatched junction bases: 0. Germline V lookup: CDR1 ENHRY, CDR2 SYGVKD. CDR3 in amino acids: CAISGDRNTGELFF. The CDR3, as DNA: TGTGCCATCAGTGGGGACAGGAACACCGGGGAGCTGTTTTTT.

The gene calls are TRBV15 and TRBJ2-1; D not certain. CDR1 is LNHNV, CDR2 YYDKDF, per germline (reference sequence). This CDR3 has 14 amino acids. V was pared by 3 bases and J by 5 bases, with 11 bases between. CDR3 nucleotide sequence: TGTGCCACCAGCAGGTGGACCAACCACAATGAGCAGTTCTTC. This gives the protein CATSRWTNHNEQFF. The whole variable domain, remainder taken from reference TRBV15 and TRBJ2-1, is DAMVIQNPRYQVTQFGKPVTLSCSQTLNHNVMYWYQQKSSQAPKLLFHYYDKDFNNEADTPDNFQSRRPNTSFCFLDIRSPGLGDTAMYLCATSRWTNHNEQFFGPGTRLTVL.

CDR3 sequence (DNA): TGCGCCAGCGCAGGGGAAGATACGCAGTATTTT. As protein: CASAGEDTQYF. V gene TRBV5-1 combines with J gene TRBJ2-3; D is possibly TRBD1 (6 bases). Per the germline V gene, CDR1 is SGHRS and CDR2 is YFSETQ. Trimming removed 7 bases at V and 5 bases at J, with 8 bases between. This CDR3 contains 11 residues. Based on the CDR3 plus reference TRBV5-1 and TRBJ2-3, the full variable domain is KAGVTQTPRYLIKTRGQQVTLSCSPISGHRSVSWYQQTPGQGLQFLFEYFSETQRNKGNFPGRFSGRQFSNSRSEMNVSTLELGDSALYLCASAGEDTQYFGPGTRLTVL.

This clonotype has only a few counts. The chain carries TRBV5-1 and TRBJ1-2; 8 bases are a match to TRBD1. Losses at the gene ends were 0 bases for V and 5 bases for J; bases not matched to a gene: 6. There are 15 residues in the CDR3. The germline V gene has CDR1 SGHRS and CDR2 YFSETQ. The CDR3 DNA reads TGCGCCAGCAGCTTGGGAGACAGGGGTCGTTATGGCTACACCTTC. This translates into CASSLGDRGRYGYTF.

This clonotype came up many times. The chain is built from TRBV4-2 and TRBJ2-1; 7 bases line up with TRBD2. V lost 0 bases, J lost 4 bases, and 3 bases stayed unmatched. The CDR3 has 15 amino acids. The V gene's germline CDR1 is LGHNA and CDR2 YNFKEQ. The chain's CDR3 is CASSQDRAGYNEQFF. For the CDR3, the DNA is TGTGCCAGCAGCCAAGATCGAGCGGGGTACAATGAGCAGTTCTTC.

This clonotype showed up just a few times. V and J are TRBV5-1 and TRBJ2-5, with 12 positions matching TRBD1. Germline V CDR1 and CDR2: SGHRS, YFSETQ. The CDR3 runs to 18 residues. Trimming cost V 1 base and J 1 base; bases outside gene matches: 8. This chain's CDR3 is CASSLWDRGRGTQETQYF. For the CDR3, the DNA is TGCGCCAGCAGCTTGTGGGACAGGGGGCGCGGAACCCAAGAGACCCAGTACTTC.

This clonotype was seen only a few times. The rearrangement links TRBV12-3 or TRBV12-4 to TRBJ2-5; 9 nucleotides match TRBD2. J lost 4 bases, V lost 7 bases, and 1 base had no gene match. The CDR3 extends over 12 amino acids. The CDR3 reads CASNSGRETQYF. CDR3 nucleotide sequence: TGTGCCAGCAATAGCGGGAGAGAGACCCAGTACTTC.

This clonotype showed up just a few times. The CDR3 sequence is CSVHQQGQPQHF. CDR3 coding DNA: TGCAGTGTCCATCAACAGGGTCAGCCCCAGCATTTT. The rearrangement joins TRBV20-1 to TRBJ1-5; possible D gene TRBD1, 6 bases. CDR3 length: 12 amino acids. The V and J ends lost 7 bases and 6 bases respectively, with 13 bases between them. Looked up from germline, CDR1 is DFQATT and CDR2 is SNEGSKA (reference sequence).

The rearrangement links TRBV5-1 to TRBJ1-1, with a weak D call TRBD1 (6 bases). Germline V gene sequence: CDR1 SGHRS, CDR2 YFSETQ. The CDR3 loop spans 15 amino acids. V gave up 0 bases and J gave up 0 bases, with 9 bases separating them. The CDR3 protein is CASSLAAGVNTEAFF. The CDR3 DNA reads TGCGCCAGCAGCTTGGCCGCAGGGGTGAACACTGAAGCTTTCTTT.

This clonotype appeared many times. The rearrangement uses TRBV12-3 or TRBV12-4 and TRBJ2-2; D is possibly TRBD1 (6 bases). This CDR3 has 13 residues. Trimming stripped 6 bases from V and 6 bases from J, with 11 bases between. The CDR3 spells CASRGGSSGELFF. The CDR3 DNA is TGTGCCAGCAGAGGGGGATCGTCCGGGGAGCTGTTTTTT.

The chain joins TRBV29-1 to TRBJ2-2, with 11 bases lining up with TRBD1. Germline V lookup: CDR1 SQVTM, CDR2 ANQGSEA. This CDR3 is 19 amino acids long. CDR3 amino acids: CPRSSKRTGGVGNTGELFF. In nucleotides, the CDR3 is TGCCCTCGGTCCTCTAAGAGGACAGGGGGCGTGGGGAACACCGGGGAGCTGTTTTTT.